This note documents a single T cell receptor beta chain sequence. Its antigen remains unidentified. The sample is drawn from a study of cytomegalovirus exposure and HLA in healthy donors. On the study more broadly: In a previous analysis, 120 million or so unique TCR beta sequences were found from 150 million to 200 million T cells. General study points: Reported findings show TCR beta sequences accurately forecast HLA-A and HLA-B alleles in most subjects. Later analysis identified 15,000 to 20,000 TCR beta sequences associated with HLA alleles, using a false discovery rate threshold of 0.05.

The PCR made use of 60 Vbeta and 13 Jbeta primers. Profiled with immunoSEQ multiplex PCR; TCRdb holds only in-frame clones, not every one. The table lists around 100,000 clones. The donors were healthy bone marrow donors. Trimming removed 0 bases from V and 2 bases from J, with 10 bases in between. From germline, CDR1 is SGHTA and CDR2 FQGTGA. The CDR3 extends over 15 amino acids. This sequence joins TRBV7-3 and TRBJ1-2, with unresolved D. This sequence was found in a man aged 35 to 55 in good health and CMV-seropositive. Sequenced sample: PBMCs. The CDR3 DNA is TGTGCCAGCAGCTTAACGGCGACGGGGAACTATGGCTACACCTTC. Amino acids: CASSLTATGNYGYTF.